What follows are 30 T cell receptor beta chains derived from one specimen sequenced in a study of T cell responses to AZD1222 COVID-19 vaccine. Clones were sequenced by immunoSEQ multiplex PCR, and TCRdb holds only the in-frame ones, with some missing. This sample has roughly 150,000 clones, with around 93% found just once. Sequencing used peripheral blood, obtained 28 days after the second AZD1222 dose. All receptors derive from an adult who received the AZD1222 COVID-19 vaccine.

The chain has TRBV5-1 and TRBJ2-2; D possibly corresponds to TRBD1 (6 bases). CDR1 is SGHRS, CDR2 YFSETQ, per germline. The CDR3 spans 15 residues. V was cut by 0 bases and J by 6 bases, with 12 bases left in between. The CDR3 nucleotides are TGCGCCAGCAGCTTGGCCGGGCAGGGGCCCGGGGAGCTGTTTTTT. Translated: CASSLAGQGPGELFF. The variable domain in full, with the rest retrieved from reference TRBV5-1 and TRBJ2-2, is KAGVTQTPRYLIKTRGQQVTLSCSPISGHRSVSWYQQTPGQGLQFLFEYFSETQRNKGNFPGRFSGRQFSNSRSEMNVSTLELGDSALYLCASSLAGQGPGELFFGEGSRLTVL.

The CDR3 coding sequence is TGTGCCAGTAGCCCCCCGTTCGGGTCCGGGGCCAACGTCCTGACTTTC. Translating gives CASSPPFGSGANVLTF. V is TRBV19 and J is TRBJ2-6; D ambiguous. Per germline, CDR1 LNHDA and CDR2 SQIVND (reference sequence). CDR3 length equals 16 residues. Trimming removed 6 bases from V and 4 bases from J, with 16 bases in between.

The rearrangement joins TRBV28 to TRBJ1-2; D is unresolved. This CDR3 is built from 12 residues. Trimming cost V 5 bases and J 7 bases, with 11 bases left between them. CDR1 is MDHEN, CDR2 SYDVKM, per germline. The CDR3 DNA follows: TGTGCCAGCAGTCCACCACGAGGTGGCTACACCTTC. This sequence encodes CASSPPRGGYTF.

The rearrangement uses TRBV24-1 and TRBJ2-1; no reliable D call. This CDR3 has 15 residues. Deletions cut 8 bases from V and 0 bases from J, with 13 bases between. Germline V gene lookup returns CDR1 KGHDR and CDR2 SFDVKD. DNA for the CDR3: TGTGCCACCAAGCCCTCGGCTAGCTCCTACAATGAGCAGTTCTTC. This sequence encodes CATKPSASSYNEQFF.

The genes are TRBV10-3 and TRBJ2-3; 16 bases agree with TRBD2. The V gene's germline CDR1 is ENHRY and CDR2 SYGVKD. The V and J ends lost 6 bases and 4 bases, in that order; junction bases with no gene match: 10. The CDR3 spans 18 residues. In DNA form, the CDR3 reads TGTGCCATCAGACCGGGACTAGCGGGGGGGCCGGTCGCAGATACGCAGTATTTT. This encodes CAIRPGLAGGPVADTQYF.

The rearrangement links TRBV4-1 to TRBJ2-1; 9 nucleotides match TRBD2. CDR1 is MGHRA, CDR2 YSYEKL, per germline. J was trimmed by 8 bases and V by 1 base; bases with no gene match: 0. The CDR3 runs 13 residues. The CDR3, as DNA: TGCGCCAGCAGCCAAGGCGGGGGGGATGAGCAGTTCTTC. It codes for CASSQGGGDEQFF.

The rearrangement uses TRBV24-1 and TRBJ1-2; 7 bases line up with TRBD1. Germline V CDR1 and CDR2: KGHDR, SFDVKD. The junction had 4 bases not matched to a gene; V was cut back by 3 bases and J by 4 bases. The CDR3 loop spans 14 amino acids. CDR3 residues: CATSDMTGPYGYTF. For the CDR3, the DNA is TGTGCCACCAGTGATATGACAGGGCCCTATGGCTACACCTTC.

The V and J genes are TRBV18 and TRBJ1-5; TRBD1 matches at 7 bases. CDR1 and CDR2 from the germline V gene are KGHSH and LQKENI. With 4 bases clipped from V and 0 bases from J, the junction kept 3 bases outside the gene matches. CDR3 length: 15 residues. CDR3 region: CASSRRGISNQPQHF. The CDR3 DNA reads TGTGCCAGCTCACGCAGGGGGATTAGCAATCAGCCCCAGCATTTT.

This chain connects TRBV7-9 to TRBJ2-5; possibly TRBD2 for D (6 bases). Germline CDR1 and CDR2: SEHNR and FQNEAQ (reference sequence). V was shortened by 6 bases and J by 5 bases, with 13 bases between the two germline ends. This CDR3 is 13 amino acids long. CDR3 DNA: TGTGCCAGCAGTCAAGCGGGTTCGGAGACCCAGTACTTC. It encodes CASSQAGSETQYF.

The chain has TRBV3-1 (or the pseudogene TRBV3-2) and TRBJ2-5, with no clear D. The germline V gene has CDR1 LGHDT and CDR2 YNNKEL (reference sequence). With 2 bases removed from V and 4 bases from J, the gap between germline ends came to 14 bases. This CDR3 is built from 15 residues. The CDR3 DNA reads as TGTGCCAGCAGCCAACTCCTCCCGGGTAGAGAGACCCAGTACTTC. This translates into CASSQLLPGRETQYF.

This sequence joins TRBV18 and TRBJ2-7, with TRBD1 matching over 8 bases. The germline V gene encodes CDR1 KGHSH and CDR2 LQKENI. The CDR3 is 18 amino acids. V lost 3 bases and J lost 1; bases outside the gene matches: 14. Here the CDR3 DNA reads TGTGCCAGCTCACCTCAGGAGGTCGGGACAGGATTGTCCTACGAGCAGTACTTC. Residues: CASSPQEVGTGLSYEQYF.

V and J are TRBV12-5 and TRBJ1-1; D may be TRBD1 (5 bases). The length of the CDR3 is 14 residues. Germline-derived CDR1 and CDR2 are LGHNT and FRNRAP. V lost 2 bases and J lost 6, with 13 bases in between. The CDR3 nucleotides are TGTGCTAGTGGTTTGTTCAAGAGGGACGCTGAAGCTTTCTTT. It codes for CASGLFKRDAEAFF.

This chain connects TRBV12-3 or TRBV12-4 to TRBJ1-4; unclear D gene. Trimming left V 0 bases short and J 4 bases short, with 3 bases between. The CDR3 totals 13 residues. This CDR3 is CASSLANNEKLFF. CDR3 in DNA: TGTGCCAGCAGTTTAGCCAATAATGAAAAACTGTTTTTT.

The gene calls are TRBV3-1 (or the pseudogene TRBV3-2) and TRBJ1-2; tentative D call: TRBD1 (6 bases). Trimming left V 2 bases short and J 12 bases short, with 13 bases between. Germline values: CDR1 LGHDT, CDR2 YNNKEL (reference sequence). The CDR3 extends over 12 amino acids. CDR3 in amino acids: CASSQTGFRHTF. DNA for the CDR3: TGTGCCAGCAGCCAAACAGGGTTTCGGCACACCTTC.

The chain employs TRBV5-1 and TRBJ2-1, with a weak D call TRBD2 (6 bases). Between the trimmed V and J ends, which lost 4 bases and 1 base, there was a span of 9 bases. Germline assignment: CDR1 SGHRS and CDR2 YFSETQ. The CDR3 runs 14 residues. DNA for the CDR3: TGCGCCAGCAGCAGGAGGGGTTCCTACAATGAGCAGTTCTTC. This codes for CASSRRGSYNEQFF.

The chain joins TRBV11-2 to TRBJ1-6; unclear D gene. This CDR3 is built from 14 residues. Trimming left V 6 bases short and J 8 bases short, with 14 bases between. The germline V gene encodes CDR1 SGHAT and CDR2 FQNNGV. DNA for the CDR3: TGTGCCAGCAGTTCCCAGGCCTGGGATTCACCCCTCCACTTT. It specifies CASSSQAWDSPLHF. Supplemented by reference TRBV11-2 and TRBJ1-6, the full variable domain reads EAGVAQSPRYKIIEKRQSVAFWCNPISGHATLYWYQQILGQGPKLLIQFQNNGVVDDSQLPKDRFSAERLKGVDSTLKIQPAKLEDSAVYLCASSSQAWDSPLHFGNGTRLTVT.

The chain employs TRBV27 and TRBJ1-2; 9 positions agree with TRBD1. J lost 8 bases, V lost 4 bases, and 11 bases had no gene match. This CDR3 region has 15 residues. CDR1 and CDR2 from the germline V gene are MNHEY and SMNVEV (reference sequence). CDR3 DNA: TGTGCCAGCAGTTCGACCAATGACAGGGGGAAAGGCTACACCTTC. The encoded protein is CASSSTNDRGKGYTF.

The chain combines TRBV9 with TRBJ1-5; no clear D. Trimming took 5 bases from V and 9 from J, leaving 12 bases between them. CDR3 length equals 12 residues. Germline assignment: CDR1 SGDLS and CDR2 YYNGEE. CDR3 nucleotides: TGTGCCAGCAGTCCTAGTGACGGGCCCCAGCATTTT. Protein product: CASSPSDGPQHF.

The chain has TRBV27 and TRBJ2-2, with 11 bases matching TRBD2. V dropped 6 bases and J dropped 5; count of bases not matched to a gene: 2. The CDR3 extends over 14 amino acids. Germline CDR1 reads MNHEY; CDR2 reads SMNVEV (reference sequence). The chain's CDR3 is CASRGTSGTGELFF. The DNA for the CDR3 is TGTGCCAGCAGGGGGACTAGCGGTACCGGGGAGCTGTTTTTT.

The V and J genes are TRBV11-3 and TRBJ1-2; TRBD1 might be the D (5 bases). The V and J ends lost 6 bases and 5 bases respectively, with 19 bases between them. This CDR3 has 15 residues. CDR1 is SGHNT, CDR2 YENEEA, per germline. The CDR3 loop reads CASREQAGSFYGYTF. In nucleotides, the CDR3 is TGTGCCAGCAGGGAACAGGCCGGCAGCTTTTATGGCTACACCTTC. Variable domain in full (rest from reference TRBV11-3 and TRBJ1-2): EAGVVQSPRYKIIEKKQPVAFWCNPISGHNTLYWYLQNLGQGPELLIRYENEEAVDDSQLPKDRFSAERLKGVDSTLKIQPAELGDSAVYLCASREQAGSFYGYTFGSGTRLTVV.

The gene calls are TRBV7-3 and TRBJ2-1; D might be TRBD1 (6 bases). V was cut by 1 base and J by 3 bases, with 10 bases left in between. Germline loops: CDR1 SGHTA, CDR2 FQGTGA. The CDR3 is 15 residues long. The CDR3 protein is CASSLIPGDYNEQFF. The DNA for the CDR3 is TGTGCCAGCAGCTTAATCCCAGGGGACTACAATGAGCAGTTCTTC.

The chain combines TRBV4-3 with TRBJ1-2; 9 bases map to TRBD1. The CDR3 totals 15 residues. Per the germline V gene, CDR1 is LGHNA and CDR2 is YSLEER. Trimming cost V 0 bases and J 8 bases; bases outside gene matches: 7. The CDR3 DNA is TGCGCCAGCAGCCAAGAAGACAGGGGGTTAGGGGGCTACACCTTC. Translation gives CASSQEDRGLGGYTF.

The CDR3 sequence: CASSPGTLVPLHF. The DNA of the CDR3 is TGTGCCAGCAGTCCCGGGACATTGGTGCCCCTCCACTTT. V is TRBV12-3 or TRBV12-4 and J is TRBJ1-6; possibly TRBD1 for D (6 bases). This CDR3 region has 13 residues. With 5 bases removed from V and 13 bases from J, the gap between germline ends came to 15 bases.

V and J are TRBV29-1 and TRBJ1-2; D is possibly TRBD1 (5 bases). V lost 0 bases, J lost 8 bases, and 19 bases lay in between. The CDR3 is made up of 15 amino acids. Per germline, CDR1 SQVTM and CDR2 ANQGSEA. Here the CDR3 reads CSVEDGDSRAWGYTF. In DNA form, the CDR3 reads TGCAGCGTTGAAGATGGAGACAGCCGCGCTTGGGGCTACACCTTC.

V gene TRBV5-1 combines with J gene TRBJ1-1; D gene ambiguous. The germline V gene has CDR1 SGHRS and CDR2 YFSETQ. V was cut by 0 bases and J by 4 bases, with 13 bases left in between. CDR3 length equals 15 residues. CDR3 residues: CASSLVLSSGTEAFF. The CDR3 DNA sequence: TGCGCCAGCAGCTTGGTCCTAAGTAGCGGCACTGAAGCTTTCTTT.

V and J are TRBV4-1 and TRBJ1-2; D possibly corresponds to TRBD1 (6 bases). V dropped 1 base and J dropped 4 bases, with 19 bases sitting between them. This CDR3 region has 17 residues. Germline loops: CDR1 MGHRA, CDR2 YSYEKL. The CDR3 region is CASSQVNFGGAGYGYTF. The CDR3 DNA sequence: TGCGCCAGCAGCCAAGTTAACTTTGGGGGGGCGGGCTATGGCTACACCTTC.

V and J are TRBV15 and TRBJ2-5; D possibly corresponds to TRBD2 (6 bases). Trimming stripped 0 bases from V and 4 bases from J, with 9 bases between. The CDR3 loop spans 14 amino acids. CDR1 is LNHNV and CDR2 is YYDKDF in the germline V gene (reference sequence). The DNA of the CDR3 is TGTGCCACCAGCAGAGATCTGGGGGGAGAGACCCAGTACTTC. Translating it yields CATSRDLGGETQYF.

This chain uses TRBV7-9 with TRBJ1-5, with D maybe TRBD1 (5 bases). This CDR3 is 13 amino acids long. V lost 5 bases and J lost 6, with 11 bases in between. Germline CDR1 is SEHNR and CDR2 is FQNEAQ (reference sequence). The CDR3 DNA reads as TGTGCCAGCAGCCCTCGGAGGGGTCAGCCCCAGCATTTT. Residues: CASSPRRGQPQHF.

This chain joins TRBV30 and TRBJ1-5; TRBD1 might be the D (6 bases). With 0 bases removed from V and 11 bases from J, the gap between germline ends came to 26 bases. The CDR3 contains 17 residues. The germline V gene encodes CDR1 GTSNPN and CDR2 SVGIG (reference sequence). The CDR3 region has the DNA TGTGCCTGGAGTGTACGAGATGGGCGGACCGGTCAGGGGTCCCAGCATTTT. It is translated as CAWSVRDGRTGQGSQHF.

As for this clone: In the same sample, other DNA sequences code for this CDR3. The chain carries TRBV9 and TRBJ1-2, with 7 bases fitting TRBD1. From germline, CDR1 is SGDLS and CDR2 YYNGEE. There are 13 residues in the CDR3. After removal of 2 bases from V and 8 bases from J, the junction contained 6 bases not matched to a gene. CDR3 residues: CASSVTGRGGYTF. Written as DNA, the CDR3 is TGTGCCAGCAGCGTTACAGGCAGGGGGGGCTACACCTTC.